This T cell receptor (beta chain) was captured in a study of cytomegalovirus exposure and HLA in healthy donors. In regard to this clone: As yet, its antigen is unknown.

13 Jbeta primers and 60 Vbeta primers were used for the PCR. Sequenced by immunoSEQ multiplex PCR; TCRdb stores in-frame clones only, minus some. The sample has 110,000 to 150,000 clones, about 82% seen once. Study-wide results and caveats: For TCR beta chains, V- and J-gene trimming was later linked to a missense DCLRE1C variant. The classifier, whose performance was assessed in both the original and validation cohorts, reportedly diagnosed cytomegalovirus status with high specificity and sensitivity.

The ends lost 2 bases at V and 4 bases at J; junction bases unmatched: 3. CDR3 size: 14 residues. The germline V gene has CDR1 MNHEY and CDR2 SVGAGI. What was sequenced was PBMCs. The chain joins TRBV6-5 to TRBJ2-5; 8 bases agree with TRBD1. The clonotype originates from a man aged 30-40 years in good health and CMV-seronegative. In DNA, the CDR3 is TGTGCCAGCAGTTACGGGCAGGGGGCAGAGACCCAGTACTTC. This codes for CASSYGQGAETQYF.